Listed here are 11 T cell receptor beta chains from one sample, sequenced in a study of identical twins. Each CDR3 protein is one row after TCRdb ran MiXCR on the 5' RACE reads. Found here are around 340,000 distinct CDR3 sequences, 12% of them singletons; the top ten hold 7.2%. These data also featured in a second study, about yellow fever vaccine responses in identical twins.

The sequencing sample was made of CD8+ T cells sorted from blood. The receptor source for this set is a woman between 18 and 29 years old in good health.

This clonotype came up many times. The chain is built from TRBV6-4 and TRBJ2-2; D is perhaps TRBD1 or TRBD2 (5 bases each). V lost 2 bases to trimming and J lost 6 bases, with 10 bases between them. The CDR3 is made up of 14 amino acids. The germline V gene has CDR1 MRHNA and CDR2 SNTAGT. The chain's CDR3 is CASSDEGPSGELFF. The CDR3 nucleotides read TGTGCCAGCAGTGACGAGGGACCCTCCGGGGAGCTGTTTTTT.

This clonotype has at least ten counts. The chain has TRBV5-1 and TRBJ2-1; D not certain. The CDR3 runs 13 residues. The V gene's germline CDR1 is SGHRS and CDR2 YFSETQ. The V gene lost 2 bases and the J gene lost 5 bases, with 8 bases spanning the gap. For the CDR3, the DNA is TGCGCCAGCAGCTTTATGCGACACAATGAGCAGTTCTTC. Translation: CASSFMRHNEQFF.

This clonotype was observed at least ten times. The chain is built from TRBV10-2 and TRBJ2-3; the match to TRBD1 covers 9 bases. The CDR3 has 18 residues. The J segment lost 6 bases and the V segment lost 2 bases, leaving 15 bases of the junction unmatched. Per germline, CDR1 WSHSY and CDR2 SAAADI. CDR3 in amino acids: CASSELRDREQSVDTQYF. The CDR3 region has the DNA TGCGCCAGCAGTGAGCTTAGGGACAGGGAACAAAGCGTGGATACGCAGTATTTT.

This clonotype showed up just a few times. Relative to the germline gene, one junction end is altered; a read error may explain this. This rearrangement joins TRBV13 to TRBJ1-2, with TRBD1 as a possible D gene (5 bases). Germline V gene data show CDR1 as PRHDT and CDR2 as FYEKMQ (reference sequence). This CDR3 contains 15 residues. In DNA, the CDR3 is TGTGCCAGCAGCTTAGGCCTAAGGACCCGATGGGGCTACACTTTC. It encodes CASSLGLRTRWGYTF.

This clonotype was seen only a few times. The chain has TRBV27 and TRBJ2-7; D may be TRBD1 (6 bases). The CDR3 covers 15 residues. Germline CDR1 MNHEY, CDR2 SMNVEV (reference sequence). Between the trimmed V and J ends, which lost 0 bases and 2 bases, there was a span of 11 bases. CDR3 nucleotide sequence: TGTGCCAGCAGTTTATCGGCAGGGGACACCTACGAGCAGTACTTC. Translating gives CASSLSAGDTYEQYF.

The chain combines TRBV11-2 with TRBJ2-6; 7 bases agree with TRBD1. Germline trimming cut 5 bases from V and 0 bases from J; bases unmatched to any gene: 10. Germline CDR1 SGHAT, CDR2 FQNNGV. The length of the CDR3 is 18 residues. The CDR3 bases are TGTGCCAGCAGCGAAGGGACAGACCAAATCTCTGGGGCCAACGTCCTGACTTTC. It codes for CASSEGTDQISGANVLTF.

This clonotype was seen more than once but under ten times. The V call is TRBV12-3 or TRBV12-4, the J call TRBJ2-7, with TRBD1 matching over 11 bases. V gave up 5 bases and J gave up 4 bases; unmatched junction bases: 1. CDR3 size: 13 residues. The CDR3 DNA sequence: TGTGCCAGCAGTAGGGACAGGGGGTACGAGCAGTACTTC. Its translation: CASSRDRGYEQYF.

This clonotype showed up many times. The gene calls are TRBV15 and TRBJ1-6; 7 bases are a match to TRBD1. V was pared by 0 bases and J by 6 bases, with 8 bases of the junction left unmatched. This CDR3 contains 17 residues. CDR1 LNHNV and CDR2 YYDKDF come from the germline V gene (reference sequence). The CDR3 spells CATSRDGRGRGNSPLHF. CDR3 in DNA: TGTGCCACCAGCAGAGATGGAAGGGGGCGAGGTAATTCACCCCTCCACTTT. The whole variable domain, remainder taken from reference TRBV15 and TRBJ1-6, is DAMVIQNPRYQVTQFGKPVTLSCSQTLNHNVMYWYQQKSSQAPKLLFHYYDKDFNNEADTPDNFQSRRPNTSFCFLDIRSPGLGDTAMYLCATSRDGRGRGNSPLHFGNGTRLTVT.

V usage is TRBV7-9 and J usage is TRBJ2-1, with a tentative D call TRBD2 (5 bases). The CDR3 loop spans 12 amino acids. Trimming removed 11 bases from V and 9 bases from J, with 17 bases in between. Germline V gives CDR1 SEHNR, CDR2 FQNEAQ (reference sequence). The CDR3 DNA is TGTGCCTCACTCACCAACCGGGGTGAGCAGTTCTTC. It encodes CASLTNRGEQFF.

This clonotype occurred a few times. The rearrangement links TRBV28 to TRBJ2-1; 9 nucleotides match TRBD2. V trimming: 6 bases; J trimming: 4 bases; junction bases outside the gene matches: 7. The CDR3 sequence is 15 residues long. Per germline, CDR1 MDHEN and CDR2 SYDVKM. The CDR3 sequence: CASSPEREVYNEQFF. CDR3 sequence (DNA): TGTGCCAGCAGCCCGGAGCGGGAGGTGTACAATGAGCAGTTCTTC.

V is TRBV4-2 and J is TRBJ2-1; 10 bases are a match to TRBD2. The length of the CDR3 is 19 residues. Germline V CDR1 and CDR2: LGHNA, YNFKEQ. V trimming: 0 bases; J trimming: 6 bases; junction bases outside the gene matches: 14. For the CDR3, the DNA is TGTGCCAGCAGCCAAGATAGTGTGCGACCAGCGGGGGGGCTCAATGAGCAGTTCTTC. Amino acid sequence: CASSQDSVRPAGGLNEQFF.